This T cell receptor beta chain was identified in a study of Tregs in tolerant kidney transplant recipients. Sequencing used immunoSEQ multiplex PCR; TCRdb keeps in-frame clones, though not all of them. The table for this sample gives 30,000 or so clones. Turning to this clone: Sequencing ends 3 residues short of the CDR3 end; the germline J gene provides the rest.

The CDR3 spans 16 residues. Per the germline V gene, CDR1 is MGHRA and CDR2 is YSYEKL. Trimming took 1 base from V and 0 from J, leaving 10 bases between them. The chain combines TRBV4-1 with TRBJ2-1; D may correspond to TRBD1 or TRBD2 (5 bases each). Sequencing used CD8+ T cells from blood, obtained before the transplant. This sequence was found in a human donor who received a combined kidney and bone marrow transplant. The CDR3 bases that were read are TGCGCCAGCAGCCAAGGGCCAGGGAGCTCCTACAATGAG. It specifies CASSQGPGSSYNE. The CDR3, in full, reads CASSQGPGSSYNEQFF.